These 2 T cell receptor beta chains originate from one sample sequenced in a study of CD8 T cells in Susac syndrome. Reverse transcription of about 0.5 to 1 ug RNA used random hexamers. TCRdb ran MiXCR on the immunoSEQ multiplex PCR reads and lists one entry per CDR3 protein. This table has approximately 140,000 distinct CDR3 sequences, roughly 95% appearing once. The material sequenced was CD4+ T cells from PBMCs. The receptor set was obtained from a human donor with multiple sclerosis.

J is TRBJ2-1 and V is TRBV7-8; unclear D gene. The V end was cut by 5 bases, the J end by 6 bases, with 11 bases between. This CDR3 has 13 amino acids. The germline CDR1 and CDR2 sequences are SGHVS and FQNEAQ. The CDR3 DNA follows: TGTGCCAGCAGCCCACTGGGGTTCAATGAGCAGTTCTTC. It encodes CASSPLGFNEQFF. Combining the CDR3 with reference TRBV7-8 and TRBJ2-1 gives the whole variable domain GAGVSQSPRYKVAKRGQDVALRCDPISGHVSLFWYQQALGQGPEFLTYFQNEAQLDKSGLPSDRFFAERPEGSVSTLKIQRTQQEDSAVYLCASSPLGFNEQFFGPGTRLTVL.

The chain combines TRBV4-1 with TRBJ2-7; D is perhaps TRBD1 (6 bases). Trimming removed 5 bases at V and 3 bases at J, with 20 bases between. Germline lookup yields CDR1 MGHRA and CDR2 YSYEKL. This CDR3 comprises 16 residues. The CDR3 spells CASSEREGDASYEQYF. CDR3 DNA: TGCGCCAGCAGCGAGCGAGAGGGGGACGCAAGCTACGAGCAGTACTTC.